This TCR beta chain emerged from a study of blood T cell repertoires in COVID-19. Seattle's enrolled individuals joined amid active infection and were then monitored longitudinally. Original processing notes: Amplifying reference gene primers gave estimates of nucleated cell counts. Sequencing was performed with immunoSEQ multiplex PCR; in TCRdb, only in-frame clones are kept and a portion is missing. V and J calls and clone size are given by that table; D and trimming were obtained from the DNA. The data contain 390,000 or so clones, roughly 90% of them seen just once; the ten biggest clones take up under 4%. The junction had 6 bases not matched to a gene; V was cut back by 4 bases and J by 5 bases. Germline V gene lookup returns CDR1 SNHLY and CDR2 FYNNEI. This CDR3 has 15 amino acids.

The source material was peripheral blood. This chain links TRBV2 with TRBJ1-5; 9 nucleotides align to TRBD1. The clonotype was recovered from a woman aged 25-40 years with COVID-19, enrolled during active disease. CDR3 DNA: TGTGCCAGCAGTGCCGACAGGGGGGGGGATCAGCCCCAGCATTTT. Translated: CASSADRGGDQPQHF. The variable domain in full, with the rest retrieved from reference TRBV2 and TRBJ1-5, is EPEVTQTPSHQVTQMGQEVILRCVPISNHLYFYWYRQILGQKVEFLVSFYNNEISEKSEIFDDQFSVERPDGSNFTLKIRSTKLEDSAMYFCASSADRGGDQPQHFGDGTRLSIL.